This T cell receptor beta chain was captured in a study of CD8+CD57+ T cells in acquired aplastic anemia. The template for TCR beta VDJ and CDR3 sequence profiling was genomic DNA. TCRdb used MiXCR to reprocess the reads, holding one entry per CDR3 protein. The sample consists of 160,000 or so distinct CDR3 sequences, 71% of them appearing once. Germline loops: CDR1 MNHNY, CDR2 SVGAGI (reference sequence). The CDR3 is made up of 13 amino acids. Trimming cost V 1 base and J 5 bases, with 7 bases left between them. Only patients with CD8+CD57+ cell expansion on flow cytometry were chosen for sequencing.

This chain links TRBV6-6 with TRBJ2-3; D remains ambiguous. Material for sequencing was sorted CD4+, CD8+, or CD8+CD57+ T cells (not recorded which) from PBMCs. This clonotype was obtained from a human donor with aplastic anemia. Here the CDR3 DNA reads TGTGCCAGCAGTTACTTCAGAGAAGATACGCAGTATTTT. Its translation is CASSYFREDTQYF.